The subject of this entry is one T cell receptor (beta chain). As originally analysed: Quantification of nucleated cells was approximated via reference gene primer amplification. Measured with immunoSEQ multiplex PCR; TCRdb has only the in-frame clones, and not every one. V, J and clone size were drawn from that table, and D and trimming were deduced from the DNA. The sample includes 34,000 or so clones, roughly 90% of them seen just once. The record originates from a study of blood T cell repertoires in COVID-19. Trimming removed 4 bases from V and 0 bases from J, with 9 bases in between. This CDR3 spans 14 amino acids. Germline V gene data show CDR1 as SGHNT and CDR2 as YYREEE (reference sequence).

V is TRBV5-4 and J is TRBJ2-3; D might be TRBD1 (6 bases). The specimen sequenced was peripheral blood. This receptor was taken from a man between 45 and 60 years old with active or convalescent COVID-19. CDR3 in DNA: TGTGCCAGCAGCCCAGGACAGAGCACAGATACGCAGTATTTT. Protein: CASSPGQSTDTQYF. The whole variable domain, remainder taken from reference TRBV5-4 and TRBJ2-3, is ETGVTQSPTHLIKTRGQQVTLRCSSQSGHNTVSWYQQALGQGPQFIFQYYREEENGRGNFPPRFSGLQFPNYSSELNVNALELDDSALYLCASSPGQSTDTQYFGPGTRLTVL.